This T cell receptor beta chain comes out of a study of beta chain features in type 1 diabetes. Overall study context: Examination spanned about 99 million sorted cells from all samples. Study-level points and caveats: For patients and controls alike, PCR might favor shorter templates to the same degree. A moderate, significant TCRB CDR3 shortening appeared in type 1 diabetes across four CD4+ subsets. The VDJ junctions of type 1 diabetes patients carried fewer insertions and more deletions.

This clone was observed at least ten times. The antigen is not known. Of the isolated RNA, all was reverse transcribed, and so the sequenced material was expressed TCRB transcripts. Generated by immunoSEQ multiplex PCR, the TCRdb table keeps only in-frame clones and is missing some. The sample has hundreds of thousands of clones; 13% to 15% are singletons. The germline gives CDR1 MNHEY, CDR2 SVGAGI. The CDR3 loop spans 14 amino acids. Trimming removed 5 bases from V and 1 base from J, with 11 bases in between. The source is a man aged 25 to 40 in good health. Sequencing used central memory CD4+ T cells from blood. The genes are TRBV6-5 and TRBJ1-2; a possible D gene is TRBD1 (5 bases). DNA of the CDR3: TGTGCCAGCAGTAATGGGGGTATTAACTATGGCTACACCTTC. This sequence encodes CASSNGGINYGYTF.